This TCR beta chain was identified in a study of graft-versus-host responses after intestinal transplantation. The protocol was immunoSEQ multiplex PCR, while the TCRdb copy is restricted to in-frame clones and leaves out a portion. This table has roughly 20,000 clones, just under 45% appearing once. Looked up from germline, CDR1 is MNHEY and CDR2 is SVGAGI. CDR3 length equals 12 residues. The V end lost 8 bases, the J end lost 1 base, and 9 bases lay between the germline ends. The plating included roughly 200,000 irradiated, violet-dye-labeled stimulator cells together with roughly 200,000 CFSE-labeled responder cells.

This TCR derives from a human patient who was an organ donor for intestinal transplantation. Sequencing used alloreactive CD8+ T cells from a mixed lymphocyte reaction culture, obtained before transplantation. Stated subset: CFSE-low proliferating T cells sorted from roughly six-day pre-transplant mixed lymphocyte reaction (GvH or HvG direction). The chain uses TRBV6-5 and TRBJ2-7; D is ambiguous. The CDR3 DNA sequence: TGTGCCAGCGCGCTTATTTCCTACGAGCAGTACTTC. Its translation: CASALISYEQYF.